Reported below is one TCR beta chain. No cognate antigen has been identified for it. At one end, the junction sequence differs from germline, possibly due to a read error. This specimen belongs to a study of control samples from healthy donors and cancer patients (dated by TCRdb to 2020 to 2022). Preparation of the library involved the immunoSEQ multiplex PCR assay. TCRdb provides this immuneACCESS table in a form limited to in-frame rearrangements. Some clones are lacking; in checked studies, under half of them reflect an unresolved V gene, and why the rest are absent is not known. Across this sample there are about 150,000 clones, with about 93% seen only once. Approximately 15% of the sample lies in the top ten. The CDR3 runs 16 amino acids, cysteine and phenylalanine included. Only the CDR3 region is kept as DNA, spanning 48 bases read in frame from base 1. Sequences SGHRS (CDR1) and YFSETQ (CDR2) are obtained from the germline V gene.

The sample taken for sequencing was PBMCs. Recombination joined TRBV5-1 with TRBJ1-3, with TRBD1 perhaps the D gene, on 6 matching bases. The TCR comes from a man aged 60 to 75 with colorectal cancer. The CDR3 is CASTLGGGASGNTIYF. The DNA sequence is as follows: TGCGCCAGCACCTTGGGGGGGGGCGCCTCTGGAAACACCATATATTTT.